A selection of T cell receptor beta chains follows, all from one sample in a study of blood T cells in healthy people across ages. A single record per CDR3 protein comes from TCRdb applying MiXCR to the 5' RACE reads. The sample holds 600,000 to 900,000 distinct CDR3 sequences, more than 25% seen once. The data were also submitted as part of a second study, on T cells of mothers and their children.

Sequencing was carried out using blood. The receptors here all came from a boy under 18 in good health. CDR3s include the opening cysteine and the closing phenylalanine or tryptophan. Each record gives: D gene, clone size, J gene, CDR3 length, V gene, CDR3 protein, CDR3 DNA. D genes are given only for firm matches. Where a row states a size, it is once, few, many or the class of an expanded clone; other rows omit it.

d_call: .
clone_size: few
j_call: TRBJ1-2
cdr3_length: 13
v_call: TRBV2
cdr3_aa: CASSEPFRYGYTF
cdr3_nt: TGTGCCAGCAGTGAACCGTTTCGGTATGGCTACACCTTC

d_call: TRBD2
clone_size: few
j_call: TRBJ2-7
cdr3_length: 13
v_call: TRBV5-1
cdr3_aa: CASSSGSSNEQYF
cdr3_nt: TGCGCCAGCAGCAGCGGGAGTTCCAACGAGCAGTACTTC

d_call: TRBD2
clone_size: .
j_call: TRBJ2-7
cdr3_length: 15
v_call: TRBV28
cdr3_aa: CASSPGGTDSYEQYF
cdr3_nt: TGTGCCAGCAGTCCCGGGGGGACGGACTCCTACGAGCAGTACTTC

d_call: TRBD1
clone_size: .
j_call: TRBJ2-3
cdr3_length: 15
v_call: TRBV10-1
cdr3_aa: CASSDGQGGTDTQYF
cdr3_nt: TGCGCCAGCAGTGACGGACAGGGAGGCACAGATACGCAGTATTTT

d_call: .
clone_size: few
j_call: TRBJ1-5
cdr3_length: 16
v_call: TRBV5-1
cdr3_aa: CASSPGQGGFNQPQHF
cdr3_nt: TGCGCCAGCAGCCCGGGCCAGGGCGGGTTTAATCAGCCCCAGCATTTT

d_call: .
clone_size: .
j_call: TRBJ2-5
cdr3_length: 15
v_call: TRBV7-2
cdr3_aa: CASSLVSGLGETQYF
cdr3_nt: TGTGCCAGCAGCTTAGTATCGGGGCTGGGGGAGACCCAGTACTTC

d_call: TRBD1
clone_size: few
j_call: TRBJ1-4
cdr3_length: 14
v_call: TRBV12-3/TRBV12-4
cdr3_aa: CASRGQMIGEKLFF
cdr3_nt: TGTGCCAGCAGGGGACAGATGATTGGTGAAAAACTGTTTTTT

d_call: .
clone_size: few
j_call: TRBJ2-7
cdr3_length: 14
v_call: TRBV12-3/TRBV12-4
cdr3_aa: CASTPDGRPYEQYF
cdr3_nt: TGTGCCAGCACGCCGGACGGCAGACCCTACGAGCAGTACTTC

d_call: TRBD1
clone_size: .
j_call: TRBJ2-7
cdr3_length: 13
v_call: TRBV5-1
cdr3_aa: CASSRTGTHEQYF
cdr3_nt: TGCGCCAGCAGCCGGACAGGGACCCACGAGCAGTACTTC

d_call: TRBD2
clone_size: .
j_call: TRBJ2-5
cdr3_length: 13
v_call: TRBV29-1
cdr3_aa: CSVGLAGGETQYF
cdr3_nt: TGCAGCGTTGGCCTAGCGGGGGGAGAGACCCAGTACTTC

d_call: .
clone_size: .
j_call: TRBJ2-7
cdr3_length: 16
v_call: TRBV20-1
cdr3_aa: CSARDGRRTSSYEQYF
cdr3_nt: TGCAGTGCTAGAGATGGGCGACGGACAAGCTCCTACGAGCAGTACTTC

d_call: TRBD1
clone_size: .
j_call: TRBJ1-1
cdr3_length: 14
v_call: TRBV7-2
cdr3_aa: CASSRGTGITEAFF
cdr3_nt: TGTGCCAGCAGCCGAGGGACAGGGATCACTGAAGCTTTCTTT

d_call: TRBD1
clone_size: .
j_call: TRBJ2-3
cdr3_length: 15
v_call: TRBV7-9
cdr3_aa: CASSFGQGQTDTQYF
cdr3_nt: TGTGCCAGCAGCTTCGGACAGGGGCAGACAGATACGCAGTATTTT

d_call: .
clone_size: .
j_call: TRBJ2-4
cdr3_length: 19
v_call: TRBV11-2
cdr3_aa: CASSLDWRGRGVGKNIQYF
cdr3_nt: TGTGCCAGCAGCTTAGATTGGAGGGGACGGGGAGTTGGCAAAAACATTCAGTACTTC

d_call: TRBD1
clone_size: few
j_call: TRBJ2-3
cdr3_length: 13
v_call: TRBV13
cdr3_aa: CASSITGADTQYF
cdr3_nt: TGTGCCAGCAGCATAACAGGGGCCGATACGCAGTATTTT

d_call: .
clone_size: few
j_call: TRBJ2-1
cdr3_length: 14
v_call: TRBV5-5
cdr3_aa: CASSLVTSWGEQFF
cdr3_nt: TGTGCCAGCAGCTTGGTAACTAGCTGGGGGGAGCAGTTCTTC

d_call: TRBD1
clone_size: .
j_call: TRBJ2-7
cdr3_length: 13
v_call: TRBV29-1
cdr3_aa: CSATGTAPYEQYF
cdr3_nt: TGCAGCGCCACAGGGACAGCCCCATACGAGCAGTACTTC

d_call: .
clone_size: .
j_call: TRBJ2-7
cdr3_length: 13
v_call: TRBV13
cdr3_aa: CASSSRDVNEQYF
cdr3_nt: TGTGCCAGCAGCTCCAGGGACGTCAACGAGCAGTACTTC

d_call: .
clone_size: .
j_call: TRBJ1-2
cdr3_length: 12
v_call: TRBV7-9
cdr3_aa: CASSNGRYGYTF
cdr3_nt: TGTGCCAGCAGTAATGGACGTTATGGCTACACCTTC

d_call: .
clone_size: .
j_call: TRBJ2-7
cdr3_length: 13
v_call: TRBV3-1
cdr3_aa: CASRHRDLGEQYF
cdr3_nt: TGTGCCAGCAGACACAGGGACCTGGGCGAGCAGTACTTC

d_call: TRBD1
clone_size: .
j_call: TRBJ2-5
cdr3_length: 16
v_call: TRBV20-1
cdr3_aa: CSASGTGGPYSETQYF
cdr3_nt: TGCAGTGCTAGCGGGACAGGGGGCCCTTATTCAGAGACCCAGTACTTC

d_call: .
clone_size: .
j_call: TRBJ2-5
cdr3_length: 14
v_call: TRBV29-1
cdr3_aa: CSVARLSYQETQYF
cdr3_nt: TGCAGCGTGGCACGACTCTCCTACCAAGAGACCCAGTACTTC

d_call: .
clone_size: .
j_call: TRBJ2-5
cdr3_length: 17
v_call: TRBV4-1
cdr3_aa: CASSHPIGLFSQETQYF
cdr3_nt: TGCGCCAGCAGCCACCCTATAGGACTTTTTTCCCAAGAGACCCAGTACTTC

d_call: .
clone_size: few
j_call: TRBJ1-2
cdr3_length: 13
v_call: TRBV10-3
cdr3_aa: CAISESGGYGYTF
cdr3_nt: TGTGCCATCAGTGAGTCGGGTGGCTATGGCTACACCTTC

d_call: .
clone_size: .
j_call: TRBJ1-4
cdr3_length: 14
v_call: TRBV28
cdr3_aa: CASSSLPTNEKLFF
cdr3_nt: TGTGCCAGCAGTTCCCTGCCGACTAATGAAAAACTGTTTTTT

d_call: .
clone_size: few
j_call: TRBJ1-2
cdr3_length: 14
v_call: TRBV6-5
cdr3_aa: CASSRQEMGYGYTF
cdr3_nt: TGTGCCAGCAGCCGACAGGAAATGGGCTATGGCTACACCTTC

d_call: .
clone_size: .
j_call: TRBJ1-2
cdr3_length: 14
v_call: TRBV3-1
cdr3_aa: CASSQARSAGGYTF
cdr3_nt: TGTGCCAGCAGCCAAGCCCGGAGTGCGGGCGGCTACACCTTC

d_call: .
clone_size: .
j_call: TRBJ2-1
cdr3_length: 12
v_call: TRBV13
cdr3_aa: CASSRTKNEQFF
cdr3_nt: TGTGCCAGCAGCAGGACCAAGAATGAGCAGTTCTTC

d_call: TRBD2
clone_size: .
j_call: TRBJ2-1
cdr3_length: 15
v_call: TRBV20-1
cdr3_aa: CSASGGPSSYNEQFF
cdr3_nt: TGCAGTGCTTCGGGGGGGCCGAGCTCCTACAATGAGCAGTTCTTC

d_call: .
clone_size: .
j_call: TRBJ1-6
cdr3_length: 13
v_call: TRBV7-9
cdr3_aa: CASRSDGDSPLHF
cdr3_nt: TGTGCCAGCAGGTCCGACGGTGATTCACCCCTCCACTTT

d_call: TRBD1
clone_size: .
j_call: TRBJ2-7
cdr3_length: 15
v_call: TRBV10-3
cdr3_aa: CAISPGTGGDYEQYF
cdr3_nt: TGTGCCATCAGTCCCGGGACAGGGGGTGACTACGAGCAGTACTTC

d_call: TRBD1
clone_size: few
j_call: TRBJ1-4
cdr3_length: 13
v_call: TRBV20-1
cdr3_aa: CSARTGINEKLFF
cdr3_nt: TGCAGTGCTCGGACAGGGATTAATGAAAAACTGTTTTTT

d_call: TRBD2
clone_size: .
j_call: TRBJ2-3
cdr3_length: 15
v_call: TRBV7-6
cdr3_aa: CASSAVGGGLDTQYF
cdr3_nt: TGTGCCAGCAGCGCCGTCGGGGGGGGCCTAGATACGCAGTACTTT